These 8 T cell receptor beta chains were all obtained from the same sample, sequenced in a study of high-grade serous ovarian cancer treatment subgroups. The tumor samples were collected prior to definitive surgery or chemotherapy. TCRdb's table, derived via immunoSEQ multiplex PCR, lists solely in-frame clones and lacks some. The repertoire holds 2,500 to 3,500 clones, around 79% seen once, with approximately 8.5% in the top ten. The sequenced material came from tumor tissue. The receptors derive from a human donor with high-grade serous ovarian cancer.

The chain combines TRBV5-1 with TRBJ1-1; D unresolved. The CDR3 runs 14 residues. V lost 4 bases and J lost 6, with 16 bases in between. From germline, CDR1 is SGHRS and CDR2 YFSETQ. This chain's CDR3 is CASSTSIEGAEAFF. Here the CDR3 DNA reads TGCGCCAGCAGCACAAGCATTGAGGGAGCTGAAGCTTTCTTT. Full variable domain (missing parts from reference TRBV5-1 and TRBJ1-1): KAGVTQTPRYLIKTRGQQVTLSCSPISGHRSVSWYQQTPGQGLQFLFEYFSETQRNKGNFPGRFSGRQFSNSRSEMNVSTLELGDSALYLCASSTSIEGAEAFFGQGTRLTVV.

The J gene is TRBJ2-1, the V gene TRBV7-3; 9 bases are shared with TRBD2. Germline V gene lookup returns CDR1 SGHTA and CDR2 FQGTGA. The CDR3 is made up of 14 amino acids. The V segment lost 2 bases and the J segment 6 bases; nucleotides outside the gene matches: 2. The CDR3 spells CASSLAGGPNEQFF. The CDR3 DNA reads as TGTGCCAGCAGCTTAGCGGGAGGGCCCAATGAGCAGTTCTTC.

This chain links TRBV4-2 with TRBJ2-7, with 7 bases aligning to TRBD2. The CDR3 is 15 amino acids. Per germline, CDR1 LGHNA and CDR2 YNFKEQ. With 1 base clipped from V and 4 bases from J, the junction kept 7 bases outside the gene matches. The DNA for the CDR3 is TGTGCCAGCAGCCAAGGACCTAGCGGAGATTACGAGCAGTACTTC. Encoded protein: CASSQGPSGDYEQYF.

V usage is TRBV28 and J usage is TRBJ1-3, with a tentative D call TRBD1 (5 bases). CDR3 length: 21 amino acids. V lost 3 bases and J 0 bases, leaving 27 bases between the germline ends. CDR1 MDHEN and CDR2 SYDVKM come from the germline V gene. For the CDR3, the DNA is TGTGCCAGCAGTTTTATGGGGGTATTCGGTGCAGGGCGGCACTCTGGAAACACCATATATTTT. This codes for CASSFMGVFGAGRHSGNTIYF.

The chain has TRBV6-1 and TRBJ1-2, with D perhaps matching TRBD1 (6 bases). The CDR3 extends over 12 amino acids. Germline V CDR1 and CDR2: MNHNS, SASEGT. V was trimmed by 6 bases and J by 4 bases, leaving 9 bases between them. The DNA of the CDR3 is TGTGCCAGCAGACAGGGCATCTATGGCTACACCTTC. This gives the protein CASRQGIYGYTF.

The chain joins TRBV7-8 to TRBJ2-2, with a possible D match to TRBD2 (6 bases). There are 16 residues in the CDR3. CDR1 is SGHVS, CDR2 FQNEAQ, per germline. Between the trimmed V and J ends, which lost 5 bases and 1 base, there was a span of 14 bases. CDR3 sequence: CASSPLGGLNTGELFF. The CDR3 DNA reads as TGTGCCAGCAGCCCCCTAGGAGGGCTGAACACCGGGGAGCTGTTTTTT.

This rearrangement joins TRBV5-5 to TRBJ2-5; 9 bases align to TRBD1. Per germline, CDR1 SGHKS and CDR2 YYEKEE (reference sequence). The CDR3 totals 15 residues. V shed 4 bases and J 2 bases; nucleotides not matched to a gene: 6. The CDR3 is CASSQTGGTQETQYF. The CDR3 region has the DNA TGTGCCAGCAGCCAGACAGGGGGTACTCAAGAGACCCAGTACTTC.

The chain carries TRBV28 and TRBJ2-5, with a weak D call TRBD2 (6 bases). Trimming pared 7 bases from V and 3 bases from J, leaving 12 bases between. Germline V CDR1 and CDR2: MDHEN, SYDVKM. The CDR3 is 13 amino acids. CDR3 amino acids: CASNVAGKETQYF. The CDR3 DNA reads as TGTGCCAGCAATGTGGCGGGGAAAGAGACCCAGTACTTC.